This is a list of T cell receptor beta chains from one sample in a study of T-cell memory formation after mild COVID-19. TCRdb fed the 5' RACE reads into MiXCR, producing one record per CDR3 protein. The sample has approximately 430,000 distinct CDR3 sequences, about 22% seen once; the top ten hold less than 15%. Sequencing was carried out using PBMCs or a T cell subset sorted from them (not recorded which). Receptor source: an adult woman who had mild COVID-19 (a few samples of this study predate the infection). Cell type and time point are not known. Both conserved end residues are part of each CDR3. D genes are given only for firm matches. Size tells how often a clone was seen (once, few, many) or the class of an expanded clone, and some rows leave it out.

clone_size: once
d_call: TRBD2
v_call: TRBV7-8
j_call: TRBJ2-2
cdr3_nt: TGTGCCAGCAGCTTGAGTAGAGCGGGAGGGCCGGTGGGCACCGGGGAGCTGATTTTT
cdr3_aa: CASSLSRAGGPVGTGELIF

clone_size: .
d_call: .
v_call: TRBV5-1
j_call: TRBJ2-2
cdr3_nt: TGCGCCAGCAGCTTGACTCCTTTAACAGGAAGCACCGGGGAGCTGTTTTTT
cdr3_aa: CASSLTPLTGSTGELFF

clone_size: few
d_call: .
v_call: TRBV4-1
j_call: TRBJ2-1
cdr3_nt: TGCGCCAGCAGCCAAGGTGCCCAACCATACAATGAGCAGTTCTTC
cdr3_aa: CASSQGAQPYNEQFF

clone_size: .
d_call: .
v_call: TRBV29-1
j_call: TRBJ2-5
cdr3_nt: TGCAGCGTTGGTCGCGCCCAAGAGACCCAGTACTTC
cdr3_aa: CSVGRAQETQYF

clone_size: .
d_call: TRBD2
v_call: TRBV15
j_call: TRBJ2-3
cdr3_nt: TGTGCCACCAGCAGAGGAGGACTAGCGACTTCAGATACGCAGTATTTT
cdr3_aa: CATSRGGLATSDTQYF

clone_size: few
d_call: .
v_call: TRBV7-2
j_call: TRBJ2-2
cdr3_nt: TGTGCCAGCAGCTTAGATACAACCACCGGGGAGCTGTTTTTT
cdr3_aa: CASSLDTTTGELFF

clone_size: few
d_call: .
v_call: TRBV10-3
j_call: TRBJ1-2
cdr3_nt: TGTGCCATCAGTGGGACGAAGGGGTTGAACTATGGCTACACCTTC
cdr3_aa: CAISGTKGLNYGYTF

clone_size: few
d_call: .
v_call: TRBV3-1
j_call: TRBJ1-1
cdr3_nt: TGTGCCAGCAGCCAAAAAAACACTGAAGCTTTCTTT
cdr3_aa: CASSQKNTEAFF

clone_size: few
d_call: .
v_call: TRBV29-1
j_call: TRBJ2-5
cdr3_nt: TGCAGCGTTGAAGGCGCAGAGACCCAGTACTTC
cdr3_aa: CSVEGAETQYF

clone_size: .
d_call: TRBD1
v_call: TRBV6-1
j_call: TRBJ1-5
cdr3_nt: TGTGCCAGCAGCCAAGGACAGGGTCCGAATCAGCCCCAGCATTTT
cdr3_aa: CASSQGQGPNQPQHF

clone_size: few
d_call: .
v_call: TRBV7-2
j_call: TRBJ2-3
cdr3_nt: TGTGCCAGCAGCTCCCGAGCCACAGATACGCAGTATTTT
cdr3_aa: CASSSRATDTQYF

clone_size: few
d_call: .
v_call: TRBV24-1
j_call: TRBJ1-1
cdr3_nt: TGTGCCACCAGTGACAACAGGAGGACTGAAGCTTTCTTT
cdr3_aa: CATSDNRRTEAFF

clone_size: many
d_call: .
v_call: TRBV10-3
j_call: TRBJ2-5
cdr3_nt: TGTGCCATCAGTGAGTCAGGGGGGCAACTACAAGAGACCCAGTACTTC
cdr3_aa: CAISESGGQLQETQYF

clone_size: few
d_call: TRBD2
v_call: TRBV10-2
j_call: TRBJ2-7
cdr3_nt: TGCGCCAGCAGTGAGACGCGGACTAGCGGGGGTGTCGAGCAGTACTTC
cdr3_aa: CASSETRTSGGVEQYF

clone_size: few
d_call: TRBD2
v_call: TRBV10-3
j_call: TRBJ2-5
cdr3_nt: TGTGCCATCAGTGGGACCGGGACTAGCGGGGGGAACGACCTAGAGACCCAGTACTTC
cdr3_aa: CAISGTGTSGGNDLETQYF

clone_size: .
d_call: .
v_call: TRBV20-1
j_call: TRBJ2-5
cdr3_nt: TGCAGTGGGACGGGGGCAGAAGAGACCCAGTACTTC
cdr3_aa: CSGTGAEETQYF

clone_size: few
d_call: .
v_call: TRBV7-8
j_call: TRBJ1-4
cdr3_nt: TGTGCCAGCAGCTTAAGAGGGGACGGTGAAAAACTGTTTTTT
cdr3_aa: CASSLRGDGEKLFF

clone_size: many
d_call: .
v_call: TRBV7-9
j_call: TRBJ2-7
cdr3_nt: TGTGCCAGCAGCGTTTATGGTCGGGGACCTAATGACTACGAGCAGTACTTC
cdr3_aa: CASSVYGRGPNDYEQYF

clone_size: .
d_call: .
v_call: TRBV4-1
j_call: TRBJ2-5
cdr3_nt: TGCGCCAGCAGCCTCGGGACCCGCGAGACCCAGTACTTC
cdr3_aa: CASSLGTRETQYF

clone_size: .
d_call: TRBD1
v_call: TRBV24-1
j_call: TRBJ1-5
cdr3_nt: TGTGCCACCAGTGATCGGACAGGGGTAGACAATCAGCCCCAGCATTTT
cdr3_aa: CATSDRTGVDNQPQHF

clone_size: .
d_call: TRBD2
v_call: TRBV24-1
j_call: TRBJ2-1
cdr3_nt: TGTGCCACCAGCCGGGGGGGCCCCTACAATGAGCAGTTCTTC
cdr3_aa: CATSRGGPYNEQFF

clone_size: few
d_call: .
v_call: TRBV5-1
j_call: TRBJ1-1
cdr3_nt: TGCGCCAGCAGCTCGAAAACTGTCCGGGGCCACACTGAAGCTTTCTTT
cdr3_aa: CASSSKTVRGHTEAFF

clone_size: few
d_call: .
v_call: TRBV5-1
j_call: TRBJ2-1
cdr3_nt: TGCGCCAGCAGCTTGGCTTCTCCCAGTGAGCAGTTCTTC
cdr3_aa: CASSLASPSEQFF

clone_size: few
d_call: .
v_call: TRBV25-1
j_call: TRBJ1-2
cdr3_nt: TGTGCCAGCAGTGACCCTTCGGGACACCGTTATGGCTACACCTTC
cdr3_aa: CASSDPSGHRYGYTF

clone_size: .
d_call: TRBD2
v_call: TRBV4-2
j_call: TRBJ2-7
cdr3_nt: TGTGCCAGCAGCCAAGATAGCCTAGCGGGGGCCTACGAGCAGTACTTC
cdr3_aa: CASSQDSLAGAYEQYF

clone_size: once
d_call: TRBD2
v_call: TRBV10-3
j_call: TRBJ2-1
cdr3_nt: TGTGCCATCAGTGAGTCCGGACTAGCGGCCTTTGGGGAGCAGTTCTTC
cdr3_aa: CAISESGLAAFGEQFF

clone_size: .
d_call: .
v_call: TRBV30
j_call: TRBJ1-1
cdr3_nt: TGTGCCTGCCTACAGGGGAACACTGAAGCTTTCTTT
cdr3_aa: CACLQGNTEAFF

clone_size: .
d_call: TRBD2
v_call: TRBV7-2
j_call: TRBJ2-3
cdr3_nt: TGTGCCAGCAGCTACAGTCTAGCGGGAGGGCCGAATACGCAGTATTTT
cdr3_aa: CASSYSLAGGPNTQYF